These 26 T cell receptor beta chains share one sample of origin, sequenced in a study of post-analysis software for immune sequencing data. Study results and limitations: TRBV segments more frequent in patients than in controls numbered a few and included TRBV5-6, TRBV5-1 and TRBV20-1.

For these receptors, no antigen is known. cDNA libraries for TCR beta contained unique molecular identifiers. One entry per CDR3 protein results from TCRdb running MiXCR on the PCR reads. This repertoire shows roughly 870,000 distinct CDR3 sequences, about 53% found once; its top ten account for around 4.5%. The specimen was blood. All receptors derive from a girl aged 10 to 17 with multiple sclerosis.

The genes are TRBV6-6 and TRBJ2-1; 7 bases fit TRBD1. V lost 7 bases and J lost 8; bases outside the gene matches: 14. Germline assignment: CDR1 MNHNY and CDR2 SVGAGI (reference sequence). The length of the CDR3 is 15 residues. The CDR3 region is CASTLDRDGRDEQFF. The CDR3 nucleotides read TGTGCCAGCACCTTAGACAGGGACGGACGCGATGAGCAGTTCTTC.

This chain uses TRBV4-1 with TRBJ2-4; 14 bases agree with TRBD2. Germline V gives CDR1 MGHRA, CDR2 YSYEKL. The CDR3 runs 18 residues. J gave up 0 bases and V 4 bases, and 5 bases lay outside the gene matches. CDR3 nucleotide sequence: TGCGCCAGCAGCCCGGGACTAGCGGGGGTTCTAGCCAAAAACATTCAGTACTTC. Its translation is CASSPGLAGVLAKNIQYF.

This clonotype was counted only a few times. V gene TRBV5-1 combines with J gene TRBJ2-4; possibly TRBD2 for D (6 bases). V lost 4 bases to trimming and J lost 1 base, with 21 bases between them. The germline V gene encodes CDR1 SGHRS and CDR2 YFSETQ. The CDR3 covers 18 residues. The CDR3 bases are TGCGCCAGCAGCCGGGGAGGAGTGGACTTAGGTGCCAAAAACATTCAGTACTTC. It translates to CASSRGGVDLGAKNIQYF. Based on the CDR3 plus reference TRBV5-1 and TRBJ2-4, the full variable domain is KAGVTQTPRYLIKTRGQQVTLSCSPISGHRSVSWYQQTPGQGLQFLFEYFSETQRNKGNFPGRFSGRQFSNSRSEMNVSTLELGDSALYLCASSRGGVDLGAKNIQYFGAGTRLSVL.

The J gene is TRBJ2-3, the V gene TRBV20-1, with 9 bases fitting TRBD2. CDR1 is DFQATT and CDR2 is SNEGSKA in the germline V gene (reference sequence). This CDR3 region has 16 residues. With 3 bases clipped from V and 3 bases from J, the junction kept 10 bases outside the gene matches. CDR3 DNA sequence: TGCAGTGCTAGCGAAGCGGGAGGACCCGGGACAGATACGCAGTATTTT. This gives the protein CSASEAGGPGTDTQYF.

This clonotype appeared once. CDR3 DNA: TGCGCCAGCAGATATCGGGAGGGGGATGAGCAGTTCTTC. Translating gives CASRYREGDEQFF. This chain links TRBV5-1 with TRBJ2-1, with 8 bases that match TRBD2. Trimming took 5 bases from V and 8 from J; bases not matched to a gene: 6. From germline, CDR1 is SGHRS and CDR2 YFSETQ. The CDR3 has 13 amino acids. Drawing the rest from reference TRBV5-1 and TRBJ2-1, the complete variable domain is KAGVTQTPRYLIKTRGQQVTLSCSPISGHRSVSWYQQTPGQGLQFLFEYFSETQRNKGNFPGRFSGRQFSNSRSEMNVSTLELGDSALYLCASRYREGDEQFFGPGTRLTVL.

CDR3 sequence reads: CATSRAAGRLSYNSPLHF. The CDR3 DNA follows: TGTGCCACCAGCAGAGCGGCGGGCAGATTGTCCTATAATTCACCCCTCCACTTT. The V gene is TRBV15, the J gene TRBJ1-6; no firm D call. The ends were cut back, 1 base at V and 1 base at J, with 14 bases in the middle. This CDR3 comprises 18 residues. Germline-derived CDR1 and CDR2 are LNHNV and YYDKDF (reference sequence).

This chain connects TRBV9 to TRBJ2-4; TRBD2 matches at 10 bases. The CDR3 length is 14 residues. J lost 8 bases, V lost 4 bases, and 6 bases had no gene match. The germline V gene has CDR1 SGDLS and CDR2 YYNGEE. The CDR3 coding sequence is TGTGCCAGCAGCTCGTCTAGCGGGGGTGACATTCAGTACTTC. It specifies CASSSSSGGDIQYF.

The sample holds a few counts of this clonotype. The chain recombines TRBV29-1 with TRBJ2-1, with D unresolved. The germline CDR1 and CDR2 sequences are SQVTM and ANQGSEA. V was clipped by 4 bases and J by 6 bases, with 13 bases between them. This CDR3 region has 13 residues. CDR3 coding DNA: TGCAGCGTTGTGGCGCGATTTCTCAATGAGCAGTTCTTC. Translation gives CSVVARFLNEQFF.

V gene TRBV20-1 combines with J gene TRBJ2-1; 15 bases align to TRBD2. The J call may not be correct, given that the DNA end is closer to TRBJ2-7. The CDR3 is made up of 17 amino acids. Germline loops: CDR1 DFQATT, CDR2 SNEGSKA (reference sequence). The CDR3 DNA sequence: TGCAGTGCTAACCGAGGACTAGCGGGAGGGGGTTACAATGAGCAGTACTTC. Encoded protein: CSANRGLAGGGYNEQYF.

The V and J genes are TRBV5-1 and TRBJ2-5, with TRBD1 identical over 9 bases. Near its end, the DNA agrees better with TRBJ2-7, so the J call may be wrong. Germline V gene lookup returns CDR1 SGHRS and CDR2 YFSETQ. The CDR3 totals 14 residues. In nucleotides, the CDR3 is TGCGCCAGCAACTACAGGGGGCCTGCAGACGAGCAGTACTTC. This encodes CASNYRGPADEQYF.

CDR3 nucleotides: TGCAGCGTTGAAGGGGTACGCTCAACCGAAAAACTGTTTTTT. Amino acids: CSVEGVRSTEKLFF. This chain uses TRBV29-1 with TRBJ1-4; D is undetermined. The CDR3 covers 14 residues. The germline V gene encodes CDR1 SQVTM and CDR2 ANQGSEA. Trimming pared 1 base from V and 8 bases from J, leaving 14 bases between.

The V gene is TRBV11-2, the J gene TRBJ2-5; 8 bases agree with TRBD2. The CDR3 is 16 residues long. The V segment lost 5 bases and the J segment 0 bases; nucleotides outside the gene matches: 8. Germline V CDR1 and CDR2: SGHAT, FQNNGV. CDR3 protein: CASSTAGGRYQETQYF. As DNA, the CDR3 is TGTGCCAGCAGCACCGCGGGCGGGAGGTACCAAGAGACCCAGTACTTC. The whole variable domain, filled in from reference TRBV11-2 and TRBJ2-5, reads EAGVAQSPRYKIIEKRQSVAFWCNPISGHATLYWYQQILGQGPKLLIQFQNNGVVDDSQLPKDRFSAERLKGVDSTLKIQPAKLEDSAVYLCASSTAGGRYQETQYFGPGTRLLVL.

This chain uses TRBV27 with TRBJ1-2; 10 bases align to TRBD1. Germline CDR1 MNHEY, CDR2 SMNVEV (reference sequence). The CDR3 runs 16 residues. J was trimmed by 1 base and V by 2 bases; bases with no gene match: 4. This chain's CDR3 is CASSLTGTGVNYGYTF. CDR3 nucleotide sequence: TGTGCCAGCAGTTTAACCGGGACAGGGGTTAACTATGGCTACACCTTC.

CDR3 DNA sequence: TGTGCCAGCAGTCCAGCCGGGTATGGCTACACCTTC. It codes for CASSPAGYGYTF. The chain carries TRBV12-3 or TRBV12-4 and TRBJ1-2; no clear D. This CDR3 has 12 residues. Trimming removed 5 bases from V and 5 bases from J, with 9 bases in between.

The chain uses TRBV3-1 and TRBJ2-1; TRBD1 or TRBD2 may be the D gene (5 bases each). Germline values: CDR1 LGHDT, CDR2 YNNKEL (reference sequence). CDR3 length: 14 residues. V gave up 3 bases and J gave up 3 bases, with 9 bases separating them. The CDR3 protein is CASSHWDGYNEQFF. The CDR3 nucleotides are TGTGCCAGCAGCCATTGGGACGGCTACAATGAGCAGTTCTTC.

This chain connects TRBV6-5 to TRBJ2-4; D may match TRBD1 or TRBD2 (5 bases each). The V gene's germline CDR1 is MNHEY and CDR2 SVGAGI. Trimming cost V 4 bases and J 15 bases, with 19 bases left between them. CDR3 size: 13 residues. CDR3 amino acids: CASSSAGWDPPYF. In nucleotides, the CDR3 is TGTGCCAGCAGTTCGGCCGGGTGGGACCCCCCGTACTTC.

Only a few counts were recorded for this clonotype. This chain links TRBV7-9 with TRBJ1-5; 7 nucleotides line up with TRBD1. The CDR3 is made up of 13 amino acids. CDR1 SEHNR and CDR2 FQNEAQ come from the germline V gene (reference sequence). V gave up 5 bases and J gave up 5 bases; unmatched junction bases: 3. The CDR3 loop reads CASSRQGDQPQHF. DNA of the CDR3: TGTGCCAGCAGCCGACAGGGAGATCAGCCCCAGCATTTT.

The V and J genes are TRBV21-1 and TRBJ2-4; TRBD2 is taken as the D call from the table, unchecked against the DNA. TRBV21-1 constitutes a pseudogene. This CDR3 is built from 18 residues. The CDR3 region is CASSPPQRLAQNKNIQYF. The CDR3 nucleotides read TGTGCCAGCAGCCCGCCCCAGCGACTAGCGCAGAACAAAAACATCCAGTACTTC.

The chain links TRBV20-1 to TRBJ2-3; a possible D gene is TRBD1 (6 bases). V lost 5 bases and J 2 bases, leaving 14 bases between the germline ends. This CDR3 region has 14 residues. Germline V gene lookup returns CDR1 DFQATT and CDR2 SNEGSKA (reference sequence). The CDR3 DNA is TGCAGTGCTGAGGGACATCTCAACACAGATACGCAGTATTTT. It encodes CSAEGHLNTDTQYF.

This clonotype was found a few times. V usage is TRBV12-3 or TRBV12-4 and J usage is TRBJ1-4; no definite D call. The CDR3 extends over 17 amino acids. Between the trimmed V and J ends, which lost 5 bases and 0 bases, there was a span of 16 bases. The CDR3 reads CASSPRVGLATNEKLFF. In DNA, the CDR3 is TGTGCCAGCAGTCCCCGGGTTGGCTTAGCAACTAATGAAAAACTGTTTTTT.

The V call is TRBV3-1, the J call TRBJ2-3; 8 positions agree with TRBD1. V shed 2 bases, J shed 2 bases, and the junction held 12 bases outside the gene matches. Germline V gives CDR1 LGHDT, CDR2 YNNKEL (reference sequence). The CDR3 is made up of 18 amino acids. The CDR3 here is CASSQLPLRTGITDTQYF. DNA for the CDR3: TGTGCCAGCAGCCAATTGCCGCTAAGGACAGGGATCACAGATACGCAGTATTTT.

The chain couples TRBV10-1 to TRBJ1-1; D remains ambiguous. The CDR3 has 15 residues. Trimming removed 1 base at V and 1 base at J, with 10 bases between. Germline-derived CDR1 and CDR2 are WNHNN and SYGVQD (reference sequence). Here the CDR3 reads CASSELVGGNTEAFF. CDR3 in DNA: TGCGCCAGCAGTGAGTTGGTTGGCGGGAACACTGAAGCTTTCTTT.

The gene calls are TRBV7-8 and TRBJ2-7; D may be TRBD2 (6 bases). V lost 7 bases and J 1 base, leaving 20 bases between the germline ends. The length of the CDR3 is 16 residues. Germline CDR1 is SGHVS and CDR2 is FQNEAQ. CDR3 bases: TGTGCCAGCATCAGTCCTCCAGGGAGGCGATCCTACGAGCAGTACTTC. Encoded protein: CASISPPGRRSYEQYF.

The rearrangement links TRBV7-2 to TRBJ1-1, with a possible D match to TRBD1 (5 bases). Germline-derived CDR1 and CDR2 are SGHTA and FQGNSA. V was shortened by 3 bases and J by 3 bases, with 11 bases between the two germline ends. The CDR3 length is 14 residues. The CDR3 nucleotides are TGTGCCAGCAGCTTCCCCAGGGTATACACTGAAGCTTTCTTT. Amino acid sequence: CASSFPRVYTEAFF.

The gene calls are TRBV20-1 and TRBJ1-4; D remains unclear. The germline V gene has CDR1 DFQATT and CDR2 SNEGSKA (reference sequence). The CDR3 contains 15 residues. Trimming pared 0 bases from V and 0 bases from J, leaving 8 bases between. CDR3 nucleotide sequence: TGCAGTGCTAGAGACTCACACACAACTAATGAAAAACTGTTTTTT. It encodes CSARDSHTTNEKLFF.

This clonotype was seen a single time. This may come from a read error, since a much larger clone is one base off. V usage is TRBV2 and J usage is TRBJ2-2, with 7 bases identical to TRBD1. Trimming at V came to 2 bases and at J to 0 bases, leaving 0 bases not matched to a gene. This CDR3 contains 15 residues. Germline V CDR1 and CDR2: SNHLY, FYNNEI. The CDR3 sequence is CASSEQGANTGELFF. The DNA of the CDR3 is TGTGCCAGCAGTGAACAGGGGGCGAACACCGGGGAGCTGTTTTTT.